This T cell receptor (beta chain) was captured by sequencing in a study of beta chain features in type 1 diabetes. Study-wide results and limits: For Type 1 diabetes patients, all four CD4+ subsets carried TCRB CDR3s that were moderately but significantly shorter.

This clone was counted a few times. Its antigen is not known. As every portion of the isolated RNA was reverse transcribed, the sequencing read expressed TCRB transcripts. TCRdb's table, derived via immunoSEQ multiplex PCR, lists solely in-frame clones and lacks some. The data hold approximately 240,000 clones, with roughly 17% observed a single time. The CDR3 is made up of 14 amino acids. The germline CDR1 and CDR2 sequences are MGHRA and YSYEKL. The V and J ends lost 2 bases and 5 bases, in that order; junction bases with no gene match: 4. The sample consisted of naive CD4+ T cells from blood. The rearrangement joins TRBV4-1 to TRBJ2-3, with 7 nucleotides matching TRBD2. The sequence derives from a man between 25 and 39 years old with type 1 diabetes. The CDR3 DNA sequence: TGCGCCAGCAGCCAAAGCGGGACCGGAGATACGCAGTATTTT. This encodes CASSQSGTGDTQYF.